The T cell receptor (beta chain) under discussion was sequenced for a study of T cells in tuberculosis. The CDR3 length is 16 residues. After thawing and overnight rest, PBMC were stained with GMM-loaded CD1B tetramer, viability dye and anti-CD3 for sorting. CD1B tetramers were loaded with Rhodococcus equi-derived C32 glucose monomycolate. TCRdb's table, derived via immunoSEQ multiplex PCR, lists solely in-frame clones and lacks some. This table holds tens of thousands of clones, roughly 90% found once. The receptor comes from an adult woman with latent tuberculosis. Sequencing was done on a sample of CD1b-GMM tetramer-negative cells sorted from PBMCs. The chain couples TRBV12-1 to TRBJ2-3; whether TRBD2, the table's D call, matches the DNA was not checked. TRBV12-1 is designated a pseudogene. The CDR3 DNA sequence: TGTGCCAGCAGCTTGGGGGCGGGGGGGCCCGCAGATACGCAGTATTTT. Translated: CASSLGAGGPADTQYF.